These 22 T cell receptor beta chains originate from one sample sequenced in a study of blood T cell repertoires in COVID-19. Data came from immunoSEQ multiplex PCR; TCRdb stores just in-frame clones and leaves some out. Of about 250,000 clones in the sample, around 90% were seen once. Sequenced material: PBMCs or T cells enriched from blood (not recorded which). These receptors all stem from a woman between 40 and 50 years old who had been exposed to COVID-19.

The chain links TRBV3-1 (or the pseudogene TRBV3-2) to TRBJ2-2; 7 bases line up with TRBD2. The CDR3 runs to 16 residues. V lost 2 bases and J lost 4; bases outside the gene matches: 7. Germline V gene lookup returns CDR1 LGHDT and CDR2 YNNKEL (reference sequence). The CDR3 region has the DNA TGTGCCAGCAGCCAAATACTAGCGCGAAGCACCGGGGAGCTGTTTTTT. Translating gives CASSQILARSTGELFF.

This clone was seen more than once but under ten times. This sequence joins TRBV27 and TRBJ2-7, with TRBD1 matching over 8 bases. The J segment lost 3 bases and the V segment lost 7 bases, leaving 8 bases of the junction unmatched. The CDR3 contains 14 residues. Germline V gives CDR1 MNHEY, CDR2 SMNVEV (reference sequence). DNA of the CDR3: TGTGCCAGCAAAGCCGGGACAGGTATCTACGAGCAGTACGTC. Protein: CASKAGTGIYEQYV.

A remark on this clone: The sample carries other DNA sequences with the same CDR3. In DNA, the CDR3 is TGTGCCAGCAGCTTAGGTCCGCGCGGCTCCTACAATGAGCAGTTCTTC. As protein: CASSLGPRGSYNEQFF. The chain joins TRBV7-2 to TRBJ2-1, with D uncertain. Trimming took 1 base from V and 0 from J, leaving 10 bases between them. CDR3 length: 16 amino acids. CDR1 is SGHTA and CDR2 is FQGNSA in the germline V gene.

This chain connects TRBV19 to TRBJ2-3; 12 positions match TRBD2. CDR1 LNHDA and CDR2 SQIVND come from the germline V gene (reference sequence). The CDR3 is made up of 15 amino acids. The V gene end was trimmed by 5 bases and the J gene end by 5 bases; junction bases not matched to a gene: 5. The CDR3 DNA reads as TGTGCCAGTAGTCCGAGACTAGCGGGAGAAGATACGCAGTATTTT. It is translated as CASSPRLAGEDTQYF. The variable domain in full, with the rest retrieved from reference TRBV19 and TRBJ2-3, is DGGITQSPKYLFRKEGQNVTLSCEQNLNHDAMYWYRQDPGQGLRLIYYSQIVNDFQKGDIAEGYSVSREKKESFPLTVTSAQKNPTAFYLCASSPRLAGEDTQYFGPGTRLTVL.

J is TRBJ1-2 and V is TRBV15, with no clear D. V dropped 1 base and J dropped 3 bases, with 9 bases sitting between them. The CDR3 totals 14 residues. CDR1 is LNHNV and CDR2 is YYDKDF in the germline V gene (reference sequence). The CDR3 sequence is CATSRVAEDYGYTF. In DNA, the CDR3 is TGTGCCACCAGCAGAGTCGCAGAGGACTATGGCTACACCTTC.

The chain has TRBV28 and TRBJ2-5, with a weak D call TRBD2 (5 bases). The length of the CDR3 is 12 residues. The V end lost 3 bases, the J end lost 12 bases, and 14 bases lay between the germline ends. Germline CDR1 reads MDHEN; CDR2 reads SYDVKM. CDR3 protein: CASSLYSGSEYF. CDR3 nucleotides: TGTGCCAGCAGTTTGTACAGCGGCTCTGAGTACTTC.

The genes are TRBV6-6 and TRBJ1-2; possibly TRBD1 for D (5 bases). This CDR3 has 13 residues. V was shortened by 5 bases and J by 5 bases, with 12 bases between the two germline ends. Germline assignment: CDR1 MNHNY and CDR2 SVGAGI (reference sequence). The CDR3 DNA reads TGTGCCAGCAGTGACGGGGGGGATTATGGCTACACCTTC. Protein sequence: CASSDGGDYGYTF.

V and J are TRBV6-2 or TRBV6-3 and TRBJ2-5, with TRBD2 matching 8 bases. Germline loops: CDR1 MNHEY, CDR2 SVGEGT. Unmatched junction bases numbered 12, after V lost 7 bases and J lost 5 bases. There are 15 residues in the CDR3. The CDR3 sequence: CASTPGGGPGETQYF. The CDR3, as DNA: TGTGCCAGCACCCCTGGCGGGGGGCCGGGGGAGACCCAGTACTTC.

The chain has TRBV9 and TRBJ2-7, with 9 bases fitting TRBD1. Unmatched junction bases numbered 5, after V lost 0 bases and J lost 1 base. The CDR3 length is 16 residues. Germline lookup yields CDR1 SGDLS and CDR2 YYNGEE. CDR3 nucleotide sequence: TGTGCCAGCAGCGTAGAAGGCGGGACAGGGTCCTACGAGCAGTACTTC. Its translation is CASSVEGGTGSYEQYF.

This clone was detected only once. This chain uses TRBV6-5 with TRBJ2-5; a weak D match, TRBD2 (6 bases). The V gene lost 8 bases and the J gene lost 5 bases, with 15 bases spanning the gap. The V gene's germline CDR1 is MNHEY and CDR2 SVGAGI. This CDR3 has 13 amino acids. As DNA, the CDR3 is TGTGCCAGCGAGTCAAGCGGGTGGGAGACCCAGTACTTC. Protein product: CASESSGWETQYF.

The CDR3 DNA is TGTGCCAGCGGCATATTTGCAACTAATGAAAAACTGTTTTTT. Translation: CASGIFATNEKLFF. The V call is TRBV27, the J call TRBJ1-4, with D unclear. The CDR3 loop spans 14 amino acids. Between the trimmed V and J ends, which lost 8 bases and 0 bases, there was a span of 10 bases. From germline, CDR1 is MNHEY and CDR2 SMNVEV (reference sequence). Full variable domain (remainder filled in from reference TRBV27 and TRBJ1-4): EAQVTQNPRYLITVTGKKLTVTCSQNMNHEYMSWYRQDPGLGLRQIYYSMNVEVTDKGDVPEGYKVSRKEKRNFPLILESPSPNQTSLYFCASGIFATNEKLFFGSGTQLSVL.

This chain links TRBV7-9 with TRBJ1-2, with no clear D. The CDR3 is 18 residues long. The germline gives CDR1 SEHNR, CDR2 FQNEAQ (reference sequence). The V end was cut by 3 bases, the J end by 7 bases, with 27 bases between. CDR3 DNA sequence: TGTGCCAGCAGCTTCTTTTATGGAGTACCTAAACTATGGCGTGGCTACACCTTC. It is translated as CASSFFYGVPKLWRGYTF.

In its sample, this clone was seen many times. As DNA, the CDR3 is TGTGCCAGCAACCCGGGACAGGGGGCTGCGGGGAACACCGGGGAGCTGTTTTTT. Translated: CASNPGQGAAGNTGELFF. The J gene is TRBJ2-2, the V gene TRBV6-4; 12 positions agree with TRBD1. V lost 7 bases and J lost 1; bases outside the gene matches: 10. Germline V gives CDR1 MRHNA, CDR2 SNTAGT. The CDR3 is 18 residues long.

The CDR3 is CASSPLDRGLLRNTEAFF. As DNA, the CDR3 is TGTGCCAGCAGCCCATTAGACAGGGGCCTACTCCGGAACACTGAAGCTTTCTTT. The V and J genes are TRBV4-2 and TRBJ1-1; the match to TRBD1 covers 8 bases. This CDR3 has 18 residues. Germline V lookup: CDR1 LGHNA, CDR2 YNFKEQ. The V gene end was trimmed by 4 bases and the J gene end by 1 base; junction bases not matched to a gene: 14.

In this sample, this clone turned up once. The rearrangement links TRBV11-3 to TRBJ1-2, with a tentative D call TRBD1 (5 bases). With 0 bases removed from V and 0 bases from J, the gap between germline ends came to 11 bases. From germline, CDR1 is SGHNT and CDR2 YENEEA. The CDR3 has 16 amino acids. This CDR3 reads CASSLDPDNTNYGYTF. Here the CDR3 DNA reads TGTGCCAGCAGCTTAGACCCGGACAATACTAACTATGGCTACACCTTC.

The chain has TRBV6-4 and TRBJ2-1; 9 bases are shared with TRBD1. This CDR3 contains 14 residues. Germline V gene data show CDR1 as MRHNA and CDR2 as SNTAGT. Trimming at V came to 8 bases and at J to 7 bases, leaving 9 bases not matched to a gene. CDR3 nucleotide sequence: TGTGCCAGCGCCCGGGACAGGGCTATAAATGAGCAGTTCTTC. Translating gives CASARDRAINEQFF.

This clone was seen a few times. V is TRBV7-9 and J is TRBJ2-5; 11 bases map to TRBD2. The CDR3 contains 17 residues. With 5 bases clipped from V and 0 bases from J, the junction kept 8 bases outside the gene matches. CDR1 is SEHNR, CDR2 FQNEAQ, per germline (reference sequence). The CDR3 loop is CASSQTSGKSHQETQYF. CDR3 in DNA: TGTGCCAGCAGCCAGACTAGCGGGAAGAGTCACCAAGAGACCCAGTACTTC.

This clone has only one observation. At one of its ends the junction is not consistent with the germline gene, which may arise from a read error. The chain has TRBV5-1 and TRBJ1-6; D is unresolved. The CDR3 is made up of 13 amino acids. Germline lookup yields CDR1 SGHRS and CDR2 YFSETQ. The CDR3 region has the DNA TGTGCCAGCAGCCCGTCTCCGAATTCACCCCTCCACTTT. It codes for CASSPSPNSPLHF.

This sequence joins TRBV3-1 (or the pseudogene TRBV3-2) and TRBJ2-7; 15 bases are shared with TRBD2. V lost 4 bases and J lost 2; bases outside the gene matches: 9. CDR3 length equals 18 residues. Germline values: CDR1 LGHDT, CDR2 YNNKEL (reference sequence). The CDR3 spells CASSRPGTSGRSPYEQYV. CDR3 coding DNA: TGTGCCAGCAGCCGGCCGGGGACTAGCGGGAGGTCCCCCTACGAGCAGTACGTC.

V is TRBV7-9 and J is TRBJ2-3; TRBD1 agrees at 8 bases. V trimming: 5 bases; J trimming: 5 bases; junction bases outside the gene matches: 6. Germline assignment: CDR1 SEHNR and CDR2 FQNEAQ (reference sequence). The length of the CDR3 is 14 residues. CDR3 DNA sequence: TGTGCCAGCAGCCCCGGACAGGGTGAAGATACGCAGTATTTT. Residues: CASSPGQGEDTQYF.

This clone has a single count. The chain recombines TRBV15 with TRBJ2-5, with 8 bases matching TRBD2. Germline CDR1 is LNHNV and CDR2 is YYDKDF (reference sequence). V was clipped by 0 bases and J by 5 bases; unmatched bases: 5. There are 15 residues in the CDR3. CDR3: CATSRERGVIETQYF. The CDR3 DNA reads TGTGCCACCAGCAGAGAGCGGGGGGTGATCGAGACCCAGTACTTC.

This clone has just one count. The CDR3 here is CASSSGQGASEQFF. The CDR3 region has the DNA TGTGCCAGCAGTTCCGGACAGGGGGCAAGTGAGCAGTTCTTC. This chain joins TRBV2 and TRBJ2-1; 11 bases agree with TRBD1. This CDR3 contains 14 residues. Unmatched junction bases numbered 6, after V lost 5 bases and J lost 9 bases. The germline V gene has CDR1 SNHLY and CDR2 FYNNEI.